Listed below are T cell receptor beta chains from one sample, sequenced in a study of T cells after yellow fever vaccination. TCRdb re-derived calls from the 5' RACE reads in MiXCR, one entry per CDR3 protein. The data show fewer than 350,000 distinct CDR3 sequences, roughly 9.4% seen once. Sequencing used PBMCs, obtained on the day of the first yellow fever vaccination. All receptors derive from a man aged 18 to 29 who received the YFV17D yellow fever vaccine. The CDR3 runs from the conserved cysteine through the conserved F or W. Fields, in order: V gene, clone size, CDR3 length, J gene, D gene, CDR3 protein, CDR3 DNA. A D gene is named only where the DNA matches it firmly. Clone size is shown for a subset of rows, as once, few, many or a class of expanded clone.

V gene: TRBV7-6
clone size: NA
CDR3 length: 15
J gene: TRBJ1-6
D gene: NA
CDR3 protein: CASSPQSSYNSPLHF
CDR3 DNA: TGTGCCAGCAGCCCCCAGAGCTCCTATAATTCACCCCTCCACTTT

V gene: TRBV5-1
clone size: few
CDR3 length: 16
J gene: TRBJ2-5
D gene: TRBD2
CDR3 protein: CASRQTIIAGRETQYF
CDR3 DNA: TGCGCCAGCAGGCAGACGATCATTGCCGGGAGGGAGACCCAGTACTTC

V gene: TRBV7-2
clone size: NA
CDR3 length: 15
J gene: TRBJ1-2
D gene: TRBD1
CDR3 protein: CASGETWEGAGSYTF
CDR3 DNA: TGTGCCAGCGGGGAGACATGGGAGGGGGCAGGTAGCTACACCTTC

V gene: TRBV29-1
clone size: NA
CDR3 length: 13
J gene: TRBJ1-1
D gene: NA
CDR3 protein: CSGDDSPPTEAFF
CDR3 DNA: TGCAGCGGGGACGACAGCCCTCCCACTGAAGCTTTCTTT

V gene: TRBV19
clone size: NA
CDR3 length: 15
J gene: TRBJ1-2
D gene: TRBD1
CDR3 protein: CASSIAGTGGYGYTF
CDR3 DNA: TGTGCCAGTAGTATAGCTGGGACAGGGGGCTATGGCTACACCTTC

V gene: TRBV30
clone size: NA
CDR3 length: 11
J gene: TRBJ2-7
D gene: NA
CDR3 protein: CAWNRDHEQYF
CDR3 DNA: TGTGCCTGGAACAGGGACCACGAGCAGTACTTC

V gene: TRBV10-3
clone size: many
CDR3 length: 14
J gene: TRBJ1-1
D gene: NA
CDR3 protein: CAISGTPMNTEAFF
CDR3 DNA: TGTGCCATCAGCGGAACCCCTATGAACACTGAAGCTTTCTTT

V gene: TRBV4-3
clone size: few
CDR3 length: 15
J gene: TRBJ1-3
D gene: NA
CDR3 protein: CASSPRGGPGNTIYF
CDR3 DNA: TGCGCCAGCAGCCCCAGAGGAGGGCCTGGAAACACCATATATTTT

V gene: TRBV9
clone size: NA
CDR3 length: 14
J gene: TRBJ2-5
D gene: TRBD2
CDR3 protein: CASSVAGGPETQYF
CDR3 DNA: TGTGCCAGCTCCGTAGCGGGGGGCCCAGAGACCCAGTACTTC

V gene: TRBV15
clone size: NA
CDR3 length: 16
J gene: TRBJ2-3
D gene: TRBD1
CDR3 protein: CATSSRTGTATDTQYF
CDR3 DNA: TGTGCCACCAGCAGCAGGACAGGGACGGCAACAGATACGCAGTATTTT

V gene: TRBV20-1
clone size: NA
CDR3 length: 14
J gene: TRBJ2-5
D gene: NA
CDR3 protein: CSAGDPTGVETQYF
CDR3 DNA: TGCAGTGCTGGAGATCCCACGGGGGTGGAGACCCAGTACTTC

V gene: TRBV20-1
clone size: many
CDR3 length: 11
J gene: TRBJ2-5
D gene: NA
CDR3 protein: CSALGQETQYF
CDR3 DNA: TGCAGTGCTCTAGGTCAGGAGACCCAGTACTTC

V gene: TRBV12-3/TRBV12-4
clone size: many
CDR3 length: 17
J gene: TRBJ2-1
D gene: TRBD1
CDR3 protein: CASSLGQGPYSYNEQFF
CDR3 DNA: TGTGCCAGCAGTTTGGGACAGGGCCCCTACTCCTACAATGAGCAGTTCTTC

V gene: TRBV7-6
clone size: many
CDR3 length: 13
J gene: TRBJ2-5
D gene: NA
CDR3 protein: CASSLRTQETQYF
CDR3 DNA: TGTGCCAGCAGCTTACGGACTCAAGAGACCCAGTACTTC

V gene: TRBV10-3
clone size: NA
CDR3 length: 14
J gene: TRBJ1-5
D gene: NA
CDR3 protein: CAISMSETNQPQHF
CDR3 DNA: TGTGCCATCAGTATGTCCGAGACTAATCAGCCCCAGCATTTT

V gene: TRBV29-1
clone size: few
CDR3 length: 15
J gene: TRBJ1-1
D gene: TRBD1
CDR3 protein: CSVGQGFGMNTEAFF
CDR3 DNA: TGCAGCGTTGGACAGGGGTTCGGGATGAACACTGAAGCTTTCTTT

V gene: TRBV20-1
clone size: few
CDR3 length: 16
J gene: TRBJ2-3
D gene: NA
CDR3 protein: CSARATGGILPDTQYF
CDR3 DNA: TGCAGTGCTAGAGCGACAGGCGGCATCCTCCCAGATACGCAGTATTTT

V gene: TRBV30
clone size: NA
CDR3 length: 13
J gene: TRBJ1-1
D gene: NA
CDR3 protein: CAWSYTGNTEAFF
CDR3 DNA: TGTGCCTGGAGTTACACAGGGAACACTGAAGCTTTCTTT

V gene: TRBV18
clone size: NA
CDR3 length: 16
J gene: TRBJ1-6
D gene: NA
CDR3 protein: CASSEMESSYNSPLHF
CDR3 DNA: TGTGCCAGCTCCGAGATGGAGAGCTCCTATAATTCACCCCTCCACTTT

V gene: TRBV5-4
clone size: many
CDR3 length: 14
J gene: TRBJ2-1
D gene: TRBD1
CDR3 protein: CASVGTGEGNEQFF
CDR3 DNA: TGTGCCAGCGTCGGGACAGGGGAAGGCAATGAGCAGTTCTTC

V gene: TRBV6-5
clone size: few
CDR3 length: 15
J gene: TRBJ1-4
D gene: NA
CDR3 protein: CASSYNRVLNEKLFF
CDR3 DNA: TGTGCCAGCAGTTACAACCGGGTCCTTAATGAAAAACTGTTTTTT

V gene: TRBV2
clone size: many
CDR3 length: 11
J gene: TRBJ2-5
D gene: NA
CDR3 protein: CASRYQETQYF
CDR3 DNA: TGCGCCAGCAGGTACCAAGAGACCCAGTACTTC

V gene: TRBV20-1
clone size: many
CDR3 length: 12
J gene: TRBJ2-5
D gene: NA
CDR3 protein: CSAKGGQETQYF
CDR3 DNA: TGCAGTGCTAAGGGGGGGCAAGAGACCCAGTACTTC

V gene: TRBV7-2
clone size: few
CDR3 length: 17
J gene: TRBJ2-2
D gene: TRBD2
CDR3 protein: CASSFLAGGPRTGELFF
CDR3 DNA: TGTGCCAGCAGCTTTCTAGCGGGGGGGCCTCGGACCGGGGAGCTGTTTTTT

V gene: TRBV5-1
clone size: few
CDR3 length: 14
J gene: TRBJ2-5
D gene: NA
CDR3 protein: CASSSRTEGETQYF
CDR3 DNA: TGCGCCAGCAGCTCGCGCACAGAGGGGGAGACCCAGTACTTC

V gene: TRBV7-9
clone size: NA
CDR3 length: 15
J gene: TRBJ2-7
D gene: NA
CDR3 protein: CASSRLTGFSYEQYF
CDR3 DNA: TGTGCCAGCAGCCGCCTGACAGGCTTCTCCTACGAGCAGTACTTC

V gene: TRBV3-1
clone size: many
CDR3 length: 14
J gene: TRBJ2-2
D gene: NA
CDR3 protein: CASSQVGVTGELFF
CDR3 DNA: TGTGCCAGCAGCCAAGTTGGGGTAACCGGGGAGCTGTTTTTT

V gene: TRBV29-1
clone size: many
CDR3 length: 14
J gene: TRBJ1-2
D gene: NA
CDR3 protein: CSVEVGPTNYGYTF
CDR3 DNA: TGCAGCGTTGAAGTGGGGCCTACTAACTATGGCTACACCTTC

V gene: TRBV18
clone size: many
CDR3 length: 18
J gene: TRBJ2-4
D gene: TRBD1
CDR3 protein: CASSPLTDRALAKNIQYF
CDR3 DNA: TGTGCCAGCTCACCCTTAACCGACAGGGCCCTAGCCAAAAACATTCAGTACTTC

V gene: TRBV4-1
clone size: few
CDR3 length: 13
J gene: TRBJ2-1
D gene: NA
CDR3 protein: CASSQGVVNEQFF
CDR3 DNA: TGCGCCAGCAGCCAAGGTGTAGTCAATGAGCAGTTCTTC

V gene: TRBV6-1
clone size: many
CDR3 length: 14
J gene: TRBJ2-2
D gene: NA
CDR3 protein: CASSVGSNTGELFF
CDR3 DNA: TGTGCCAGCAGTGTTGGCAGTAACACCGGGGAGCTGTTTTTT

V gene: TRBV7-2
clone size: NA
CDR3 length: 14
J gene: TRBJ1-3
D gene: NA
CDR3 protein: CASSRTGGGNTIYF
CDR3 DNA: TGTGCCAGCAGCAGGACGGGAGGTGGAAACACCATATATTTT

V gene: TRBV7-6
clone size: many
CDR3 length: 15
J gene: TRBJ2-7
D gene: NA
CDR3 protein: CASSLNQGIGYEQYF
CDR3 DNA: TGTGCCAGCAGCTTGAATCAGGGGATTGGGTACGAGCAGTACTTC

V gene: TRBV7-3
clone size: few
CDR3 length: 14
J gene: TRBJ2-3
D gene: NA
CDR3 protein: CASSQYVSGDTQYF
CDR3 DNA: TGTGCCAGCAGCCAGTACGTCTCCGGAGATACGCAGTATTTT

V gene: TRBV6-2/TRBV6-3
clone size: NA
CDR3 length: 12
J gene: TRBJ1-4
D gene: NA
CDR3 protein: CASEGVLGKLFF
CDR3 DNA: TGTGCCAGCGAGGGGGTTTTAGGAAAACTGTTTTTT

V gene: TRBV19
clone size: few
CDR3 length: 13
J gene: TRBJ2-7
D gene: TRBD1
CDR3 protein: CASSRQGRVEQYF
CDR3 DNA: TGTGCCAGTAGTCGACAGGGCCGCGTCGAGCAGTACTTC

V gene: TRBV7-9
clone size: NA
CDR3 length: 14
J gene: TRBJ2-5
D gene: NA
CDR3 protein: CASSFWTYLETQYF
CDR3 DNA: TGTGCCAGCAGCTTTTGGACGTACTTAGAGACCCAGTACTTC

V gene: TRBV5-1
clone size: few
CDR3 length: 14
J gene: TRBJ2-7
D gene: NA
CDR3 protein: CASSTWGGRDEQYF
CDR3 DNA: TGCGCCAGCAGTACCTGGGGGGGGCGCGACGAGCAGTACTTC

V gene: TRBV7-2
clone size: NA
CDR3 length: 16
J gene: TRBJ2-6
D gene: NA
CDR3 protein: CASSPWTAQGANVLTF
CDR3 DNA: TGTGCCAGCAGCCCCTGGACCGCTCAGGGGGCCAACGTCCTGACTTTC

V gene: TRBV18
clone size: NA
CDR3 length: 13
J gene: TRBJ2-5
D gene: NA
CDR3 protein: CASSPSSEETQYF
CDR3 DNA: TGTGCCAGCTCACCTTCCAGTGAAGAGACCCAGTACTTC

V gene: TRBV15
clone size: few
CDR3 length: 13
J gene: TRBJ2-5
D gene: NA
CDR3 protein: CATSGAYRETQYF
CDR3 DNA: TGTGCCACCAGTGGGGCCTATCGGGAGACCCAGTACTTC

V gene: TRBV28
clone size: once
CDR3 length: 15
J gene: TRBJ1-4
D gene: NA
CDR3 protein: CASSFGGSGDEKLFF
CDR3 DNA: TGTGCCAGCAGTTTTGGGGGCAGCGGGGATGAAAAACTGTTTTTT

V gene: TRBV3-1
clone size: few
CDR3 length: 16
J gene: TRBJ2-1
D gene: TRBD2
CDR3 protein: CASSQGRTSGINEQFF
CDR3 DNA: TGTGCCAGCAGCCAAGGAAGGACTAGCGGCATCAATGAGCAGTTCTTC

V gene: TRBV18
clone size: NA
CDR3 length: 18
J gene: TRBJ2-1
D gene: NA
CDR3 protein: CASSRSSVGAASYNEQFF
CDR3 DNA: TGTGCCAGCTCACGAAGTAGCGTGGGGGCCGCCTCCTACAATGAGCAGTTCTTC

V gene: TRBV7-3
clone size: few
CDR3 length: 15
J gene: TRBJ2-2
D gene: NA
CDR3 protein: CASSSLGKNTGELFF
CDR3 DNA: TGTGCCAGCAGCTCACTAGGGAAAAATACCGGGGAGCTGTTTTTT

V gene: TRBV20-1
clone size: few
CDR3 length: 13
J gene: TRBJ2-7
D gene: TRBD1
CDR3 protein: CSARTGGGYEQYF
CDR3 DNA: TGCAGTGCTAGGACAGGGGGCGGCTACGAGCAGTACTTC

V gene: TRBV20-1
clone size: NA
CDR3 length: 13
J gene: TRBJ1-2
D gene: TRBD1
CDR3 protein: CSAGQGSARGYTF
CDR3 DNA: TGCAGTGCTGGACAGGGGTCCGCTCGGGGCTACACCTTC

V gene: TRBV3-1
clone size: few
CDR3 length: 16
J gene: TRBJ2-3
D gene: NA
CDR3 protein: CASSQDIAEHTDTQYF
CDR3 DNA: TGTGCCAGCAGCCAAGATATAGCGGAACACACAGATACGCAGTATTTT

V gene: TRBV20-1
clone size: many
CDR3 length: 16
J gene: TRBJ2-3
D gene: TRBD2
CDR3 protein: CSARDRVAGDTDTQYF
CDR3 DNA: TGCAGTGCTAGAGATCGGGTAGCGGGGGACACAGATACGCAGTATTTT

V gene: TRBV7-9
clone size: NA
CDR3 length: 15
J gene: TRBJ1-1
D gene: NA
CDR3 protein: CASSSGRGVNTEAFF
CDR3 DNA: TGTGCCAGCAGCTCCGGAAGGGGGGTGAACACTGAAGCTTTCTTT

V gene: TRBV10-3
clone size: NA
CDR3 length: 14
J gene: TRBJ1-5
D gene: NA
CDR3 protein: CAISEGARNQPQHF
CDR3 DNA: TGTGCCATCAGTGAAGGAGCTAGGAATCAGCCCCAGCATTTT

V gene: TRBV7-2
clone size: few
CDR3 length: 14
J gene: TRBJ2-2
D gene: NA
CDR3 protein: CASSPTGWPGELFF
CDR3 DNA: TGTGCCAGCAGCCCTACAGGGTGGCCCGGGGAGCTGTTTTTT

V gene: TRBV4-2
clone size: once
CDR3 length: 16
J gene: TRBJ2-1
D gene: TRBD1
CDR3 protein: CASSHTQGQGGNEQFF
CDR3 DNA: TGTGCCAGCAGCCACACCCAGGGACAGGGAGGAAATGAGCAGTTCTTC

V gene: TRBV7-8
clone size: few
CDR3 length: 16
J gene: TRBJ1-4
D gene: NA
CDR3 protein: CASRPLSGTQNEKLFF
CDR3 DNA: TGTGCCAGCAGACCATTATCCGGGACACAGAATGAAAAACTGTTTTTT

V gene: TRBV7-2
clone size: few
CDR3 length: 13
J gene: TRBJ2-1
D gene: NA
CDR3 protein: CASSLRLSNEQFF
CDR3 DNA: TGTGCCAGCAGCTTACGGCTATCCAATGAGCAGTTCTTC